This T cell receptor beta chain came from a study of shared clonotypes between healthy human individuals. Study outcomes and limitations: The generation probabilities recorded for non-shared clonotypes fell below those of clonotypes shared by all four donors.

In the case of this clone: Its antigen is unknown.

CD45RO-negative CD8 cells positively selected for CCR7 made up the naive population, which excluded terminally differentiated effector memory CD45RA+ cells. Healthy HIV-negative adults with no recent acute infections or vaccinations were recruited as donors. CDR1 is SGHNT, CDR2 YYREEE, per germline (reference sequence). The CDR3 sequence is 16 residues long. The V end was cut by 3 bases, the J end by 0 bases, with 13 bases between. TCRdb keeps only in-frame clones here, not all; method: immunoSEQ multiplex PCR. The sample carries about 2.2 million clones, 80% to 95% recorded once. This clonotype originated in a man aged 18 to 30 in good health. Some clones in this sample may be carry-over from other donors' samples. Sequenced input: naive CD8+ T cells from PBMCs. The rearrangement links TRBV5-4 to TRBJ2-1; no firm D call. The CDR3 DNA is TGTGCCAGCAGCTGGGAAGTTACGAGCTCCTACAATGAGCAGTTCTTC. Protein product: CASSWEVTSSYNEQFF.